One sample yielded the 16 T cell receptor beta chains listed below, sequenced in a study of T cells in Graves' hyperthyroidism and ophthalmopathy (dated by TCRdb to about 2019). Libraries were constructed by multiplex PCR. Sequencing was carried out with an Illumina HiSeq 2000. TCR beta CDR3 regions were amplified from RNA transcripts. The first round of RT-PCR for the TCR CDR3 was performed with the HTBI primer set and the Qiagen OneStep RT-PCR kit. Using fastp trimming at Q25 and MiXCR clonotype assembly, TCRdb reanalyzed the public sequencing data and kept in-frame beta chains. Each entry merges the rows of one CDR3 protein and shows their most common DNA and genes. For this sample there are about 350,000 distinct CDR3 sequences; about 14% appear just once. The ten largest make up roughly 25% of the sample. Specimen: blood. These receptors all stem from a woman in her twenties or thirties with Graves' hyperthyroidism.

In its sample, this clonotype was seen many times. The V call is TRBV29-1, the J call TRBJ1-1; possible D gene TRBD1, 5 bases. Between the trimmed V and J ends, which lost 6 bases and 0 bases, there was a span of 11 bases. This CDR3 is 13 amino acids long. Germline CDR1 is SQVTM and CDR2 is ANQGSEA. The CDR3 sequence is CSVPGPMNTEAFF. The CDR3 DNA reads TGCAGCGTGCCGGGACCGATGAACACTGAAGCTTTCTTT.

V and J are TRBV9 and TRBJ1-1; D is uncertain. Germline V gene sequence: CDR1 SGDLS, CDR2 YYNGEE. The CDR3 covers 13 residues. Trimming took off 0 bases at V and 3 bases at J, with 6 bases between the two ends. The CDR3 nucleotides are TGTGCCAGCAGCGTAGCCGCCCACACTGAAGCTTTCTTT. Its translation is CASSVAAHTEAFF.

This clonotype was found once. The J gene is TRBJ2-5, the V gene TRBV18; tentatively, D is TRBD2 (6 bases). CDR3 length: 15 residues. Trimming left V 3 bases short and J 3 bases short, with 14 bases between. CDR1 KGHSH and CDR2 LQKENI come from the germline V gene. The CDR3 here is CASSPVLAPKETQYF. Here the CDR3 DNA reads TGTGCCAGCTCACCCGTGCTAGCGCCCAAAGAGACCCAGTACTTC.

The genes are TRBV20-1 and TRBJ2-3; no definite D call. The ends were cut back, 5 bases at V and 2 bases at J, with 11 bases in the middle. In germline, CDR1 is DFQATT, CDR2 SNEGSKA (reference sequence). The CDR3 contains 13 residues. The CDR3 loop reads CSALRANTDTQYF. For the CDR3, the DNA is TGCAGTGCTCTACGGGCCAACACAGATACGCAGTATTTT.

The gene calls are TRBV27 and TRBJ1-5, with D possibly being TRBD1 (5 bases). CDR1 is MNHEY and CDR2 is SMNVEV in the germline V gene (reference sequence). The germline V and J ends were trimmed by 1 base and 4 bases, with 8 bases remaining between them. The CDR3 length is 14 residues. CDR3 residues: CASSLWAGNQPQHF. The DNA for the CDR3 is TGTGCCAGCAGTTTATGGGCAGGGAATCAGCCCCAGCATTTT.

V usage is TRBV29-1 and J usage is TRBJ2-1, with D possibly being TRBD2 (6 bases). Between the trimmed V and J ends, which lost 0 bases and 3 bases, there was a span of 12 bases. Germline V gene data show CDR1 as SQVTM and CDR2 as ANQGSEA. CDR3 length: 15 amino acids. CDR3 region: CSVEDPGGSYNEQFF. In nucleotides, the CDR3 is TGCAGCGTTGAAGATCCCGGGGGAAGCTACAATGAGCAGTTCTTC.

This clonotype appeared a few times. The chain employs TRBV15 and TRBJ2-5, with TRBD2 matching 7 bases. The germline V gene encodes CDR1 LNHNV and CDR2 YYDKDF (reference sequence). V lost 4 bases, J lost 3 bases, and 14 bases stayed unmatched. This CDR3 is 17 amino acids long. The CDR3 region has the DNA TGTGCCACCAGCACACTGATCCGAGCTAGCGGAGAAGAGACCCAGTACTTC. Its translation: CATSTLIRASGEETQYF.

This clonotype was recorded at least ten times. The chain combines TRBV13 with TRBJ2-7; TRBD2 matches 8 bases. Germline CDR1 reads PRHDT; CDR2 reads FYEKMQ (reference sequence). The CDR3 consists of 17 residues. After removal of 3 bases from V and 0 bases from J, the junction contained 10 bases not matched to a gene. The CDR3 reads CASSLGAGGQSSYEQYF. CDR3 sequence (DNA): TGTGCCAGCAGCTTGGGGGCGGGGGGACAAAGCTCCTACGAGCAGTACTTC.

The table lists this clonotype with many counts. Here the CDR3 reads CASSLGGLYNEQFF. Here the CDR3 DNA reads TGTGCCAGCAGCTTAGGGGGGCTCTACAATGAGCAGTTCTTC. The chain combines TRBV11-2 with TRBJ2-1, with D possibly TRBD1 on 6 matching bases. From germline, CDR1 is SGHAT and CDR2 FQNNGV. The germline V and J ends were trimmed by 1 base and 3 bases, with 7 bases remaining between them. The CDR3 contains 14 residues.

On this clonotype: This could be a read error, since a much larger clone is one nucleotide away. V usage is TRBV7-2 and J usage is TRBJ2-3; D call uncertain. The V gene's germline CDR1 is SGHTA and CDR2 FQGNSA. The CDR3 has 15 amino acids. CDR3 nucleotides: TGTGCCCGCAGCTTAGTCCTAGTCGGCACAGATACGCAGTATTTT. It yields the protein CARSLVLVGTDTQYF.

At least ten counts were recorded for this clonotype. This chain links TRBV6-5 with TRBJ1-3; D gene uncertain. CDR3 length: 15 residues. Trimming removed 0 bases from V and 0 bases from J, with 6 bases in between. Germline lookup yields CDR1 MNHEY and CDR2 SVGAGI. CDR3 residues: CASSYSLISGNTIYF. The DNA for the CDR3 is TGTGCCAGCAGTTACTCGCTGATCTCTGGAAACACCATATATTTT.

This clonotype came up a few times. V is TRBV30 and J is TRBJ1-5; TRBD1 matches at 9 bases. The junction had 9 bases not matched to a gene; V was cut back by 5 bases and J by 4 bases. CDR1 GTSNPN and CDR2 SVGIG come from the germline V gene (reference sequence). This CDR3 has 15 residues. The CDR3 sequence: CAWGPGQGGNQPQHF. The CDR3 coding sequence is TGTGCCTGGGGGCCGGGACAGGGTGGGAATCAGCCCCAGCATTTT.

This clonotype was observed many times. V is TRBV11-2 and J is TRBJ2-5; 7 positions agree with TRBD2. Germline V gives CDR1 SGHAT, CDR2 FQNNGV. This CDR3 is built from 17 residues. With 2 bases clipped from V and 3 bases from J, the junction kept 12 bases outside the gene matches. The CDR3 spells CASSLLRGGPAEETQYF. The DNA of the CDR3 is TGTGCCAGCAGCTTATTAAGGGGAGGGCCCGCTGAAGAGACCCAGTACTTC.

Points on this clonotype: Since a much larger clone is just one base distant, this may be a read error. This chain uses TRBV5-1 with TRBJ2-5; TRBD1 matches 8 bases. The CDR3 loop spans 15 amino acids. The V segment lost 3 bases and the J segment 1 base; nucleotides outside the gene matches: 5. Germline-derived CDR1 and CDR2 are SGHRS and YFSETQ. The CDR3: CASSSGQASQETQYF. In nucleotides, the CDR3 is TGCGCCAGCAGCTCGGGACAGGCGAGCCAAGAGACCCAGTACTTC.

This clonotype was counted many times. This chain uses TRBV28 with TRBJ1-1; 7 nucleotides agree with TRBD1. This CDR3 comprises 12 residues. In germline, CDR1 is MDHEN, CDR2 SYDVKM. V shed 7 bases, J shed 4 bases, and the junction held 3 bases outside the gene matches. The chain's CDR3 is CASTEGATEAFF. CDR3 coding DNA: TGTGCCAGCACGGAGGGGGCCACTGAAGCTTTCTTT.

This clonotype was observed at least ten times. The rearrangement joins TRBV18 to TRBJ1-1; TRBD1 agrees at 9 bases. This CDR3 contains 14 residues. Per the germline V gene, CDR1 is KGHSH and CDR2 is LQKENI. J was trimmed by 4 bases and V by 3 bases; bases with no gene match: 3. CDR3 nucleotide sequence: TGTGCCAGCTCACCGAGACAGGGGGGCACTGAAGCTTTCTTT. Translation: CASSPRQGGTEAFF.